The TCR beta chain described here comes from a study of blood T cell repertoires in COVID-19. Study-wide background: PBMCs, B-cell-depleted T cells, or T cells were the source of the cDNA or gDNA that made up the material.

Clones were read by immunoSEQ multiplex PCR, and TCRdb kept only the in-frame ones, dropping some. The sample yields approximately 60,000 clones, more than 60% seen once. Trimming took off 7 bases at V and 7 bases at J, with 14 bases between the two ends. The CDR3 is 14 residues long. Looked up from germline, CDR1 is SNHLY and CDR2 is FYNNEI. The source material was peripheral blood. The chain has TRBV2 and TRBJ1-6, with D maybe TRBD1 (5 bases). The clonotype comes from a man aged 60 to 75 with acute or convalescent COVID-19. CDR3 residues: CASIAGRSNSPLHF. The CDR3 DNA sequence: TGTGCCAGCATCGCGGGACGTTCAAATTCACCCCTCCACTTT.